Each of the 21 T cell receptor beta chains below was sequenced from the same sample in a study of cytomegalovirus exposure and HLA in healthy donors. The repertoire was sequenced with immunoSEQ multiplex PCR; TCRdb's copy has only in-frame clones and lacks some. The data hold roughly 330,000 clones, with 87% observed a single time. The sequencing sample was made of PBMCs. The receptor source for this set is a woman aged 25 to 39 in good health and CMV-seropositive.

This clone was recorded a few times. V gene TRBV19 combines with J gene TRBJ2-7; no clear D gene. V was pared by 4 bases and J by 3 bases, with 10 bases between. Looked up from germline, CDR1 is LNHDA and CDR2 is SQIVND (reference sequence). The CDR3 has 13 amino acids. CDR3 residues: CASSTTMHYEQYF. CDR3 coding DNA: TGTGCCAGTAGTACAACAATGCACTACGAGCAGTACTTC.

The chain uses TRBV28 and TRBJ2-7; perhaps TRBD2 as D (5 bases). Between the trimmed V and J ends, which lost 3 bases and 4 bases, there was a span of 10 bases. This CDR3 has 13 amino acids. In germline, CDR1 is MDHEN, CDR2 SYDVKM. CDR3 region: CASSLLRTYEQYF. CDR3 DNA sequence: TGTGCCAGCAGTTTGCTCCGGACTTACGAGCAGTACTTC.

This clone was detected once. This chain joins TRBV7-8 and TRBJ2-2; 7 bases fit TRBD1. The CDR3 spans 14 residues. In germline, CDR1 is SGHVS, CDR2 FQNEAQ. Germline trimming cut 11 bases from V and 2 bases from J; bases unmatched to any gene: 8. The CDR3 loop is CASDRDSNTGELFF. The CDR3 nucleotides read TGTGCCTCCGACCGGGACAGCAACACCGGGGAGCTGTTTTTT.

This sequence joins TRBV12-2 and TRBJ1-1. TRBV12-2 is labeled a pseudogene. The CDR3 runs to 18 residues. The CDR3 region has the DNA TGTGCAAGTCGCTTAGCGCTATGTCGTCGGGGGATGAACACTGAAGCTTTCTTT. Translating it yields CASRLALCRRGMNTEAFF.

The chain is built from TRBV27 and TRBJ2-5; maybe TRBD2 (5 bases). This CDR3 has 14 residues. Per germline, CDR1 MNHEY and CDR2 SMNVEV (reference sequence). The V end lost 5 bases, the J end lost 1 base, and 11 bases lay between the germline ends. The CDR3 nucleotides read TGTGCCAGCAGTACGCCGGGATTCCAAGAGACCCAGTACTTC. Translated, it gives CASSTPGFQETQYF.

This clone has a handful of counts. V gene TRBV4-3 combines with J gene TRBJ2-3; 13 nucleotides align to TRBD2. Germline V gene data show CDR1 as LGHNA and CDR2 as YSLEER. CDR3 length equals 18 residues. The ends lost 0 bases at V and 5 bases at J; junction bases unmatched: 8. The CDR3 spells CASSQDLGLAGVQDTQYF. The DNA of the CDR3 is TGCGCCAGCAGCCAAGATCTCGGACTAGCGGGAGTTCAAGATACGCAGTATTTT.

The rearrangement joins TRBV7-9 to TRBJ2-7, with a possible D match to TRBD1 (6 bases). Trimming shortened V by 2 bases and J by 3 bases, and 14 bases separated the two germline ends. CDR3 length: 15 amino acids. The V gene's germline CDR1 is SEHNR and CDR2 FQNEAQ (reference sequence). This chain's CDR3 is CASSLPYRAGYEQYF. The CDR3 nucleotides are TGTGCCAGCAGCTTACCTTACAGGGCGGGCTACGAGCAGTACTTC.

V is TRBV27 and J is TRBJ2-7, with unresolved D. The CDR3 is 12 residues long. Per germline, CDR1 MNHEY and CDR2 SMNVEV (reference sequence). V was trimmed by 8 bases and J by 2 bases, leaving 10 bases between them. CDR3 in amino acids: CASASVTYEQYF. For the CDR3, the DNA is TGTGCCAGCGCATCTGTAACCTACGAGCAGTACTTC.

The chain is built from TRBV7-2 and TRBJ2-1; 7 bases agree with TRBD2. Germline CDR1 SGHTA, CDR2 FQGNSA. The CDR3 length is 18 residues. Trimming removed 2 bases from V and 0 bases from J; junction bases left unmatched: 10. CDR3 in amino acids: CASSLRTRDQNSYNEQFF. The CDR3 nucleotides are TGTGCCAGCAGCTTACGGACTAGGGATCAAAACTCCTACAATGAGCAGTTCTTC.

This clone was counted a few times. CDR3 loop: CASSRTRGNEQFF. The CDR3 DNA reads as TGTGCCAGCAGCCGGACAAGGGGCAATGAGCAGTTCTTC. The rearrangement links TRBV6-5 to TRBJ2-1; D is perhaps TRBD1 (5 bases). Deletions cut 6 bases from V and 6 bases from J, with 12 bases between. Germline assignment: CDR1 MNHEY and CDR2 SVGAGI. The CDR3 loop spans 13 amino acids.

The rearrangement links TRBV19 to TRBJ2-2; D not certain. Trimming left V 3 bases short and J 1 base short, with 6 bases between. The CDR3 runs to 14 residues. In germline, CDR1 is LNHDA, CDR2 SQIVND (reference sequence). The CDR3 here is CASSMFWNTGELFF. Here the CDR3 DNA reads TGTGCCAGTAGTATGTTCTGGAACACCGGGGAGCTGTTTTTT. Full variable domain (missing parts from reference TRBV19 and TRBJ2-2): DGGITQSPKYLFRKEGQNVTLSCEQNLNHDAMYWYRQDPGQGLRLIYYSQIVNDFQKGDIAEGYSVSREKKESFPLTVTSAQKNPTAFYLCASSMFWNTGELFFGEGSRLTVL.

In DNA form, the CDR3 reads TGTGCCAGCAGCTTAATCCGCTCTGGGGCCAACGTCCTGACTTTC. This sequence encodes CASSLIRSGANVLTF. This chain connects TRBV11-2 to TRBJ2-6; D is uncertain. This CDR3 contains 15 residues. The V end was cut by 2 bases, the J end by 0 bases, with 5 bases between. The germline CDR1 and CDR2 sequences are SGHAT and FQNNGV.

This chain connects TRBV6-1 to TRBJ1-6; perhaps TRBD1 as D (6 bases). There are 15 residues in the CDR3. The germline gives CDR1 MNHNS, CDR2 SASEGT. V shed 7 bases and J shed 8 bases, with 18 bases lying between them. The CDR3 spells CASNKQTGGDSPLHF. The CDR3 bases are TGTGCCAGCAACAAACAGACAGGAGGGGATTCACCCCTCCACTTT.

This clone appeared a few times. The chain joins TRBV4-3 to TRBJ2-1; TRBD1 aligns across 7 bases. The germline V gene has CDR1 LGHNA and CDR2 YSLEER. The CDR3 sequence is 14 residues long. The J segment lost 8 bases and the V segment lost 1 base, leaving 5 bases of the junction unmatched. CDR3 sequence reads: CASSQATGEDEQFF. CDR3 DNA: TGCGCCAGCAGCCAAGCTACAGGGGAAGATGAGCAGTTCTTC.

This chain links TRBV6-5 with TRBJ2-1, with 9 bases that match TRBD2. V was clipped by 4 bases and J by 1 base; unmatched bases: 2. CDR3 length equals 15 residues. Germline CDR1 and CDR2: MNHEY and SVGAGI. The CDR3 loop is CASSSRGGSYNEQFF. CDR3 nucleotides: TGTGCCAGCAGTTCGCGGGGGGGGTCCTACAATGAGCAGTTCTTC.

The chain carries TRBV7-3 and TRBJ2-1; TRBD2 is a possible D gene (5 bases). Trimming left V 2 bases short and J 13 bases short, with 9 bases between. This CDR3 contains 11 residues. CDR1 is SGHTA, CDR2 FQGTGA, per germline. In nucleotides, the CDR3 is TGTGCCAGCAGCTTAGAGGGTTTACAGTTCTTC. Its protein product is CASSLEGLQFF.

This clone was detected a few times. The chain couples TRBV27 to TRBJ1-2; 7 bases map to TRBD1. V shed 3 bases, J shed 8 bases, and the junction held 6 bases outside the gene matches. Per germline, CDR1 MNHEY and CDR2 SMNVEV (reference sequence). The CDR3 length is 13 residues. The CDR3 DNA reads as TGTGCCAGCAGTTTTGACAGGGCCTCCGGCTACACCTTC. This encodes CASSFDRASGYTF.

This clone was found a few times. V and J are TRBV27 and TRBJ1-5, with D perhaps matching TRBD1 (5 bases). The V end was cut by 5 bases, the J end by 4 bases, with 6 bases between. The CDR3 spans 12 residues. The germline V gene has CDR1 MNHEY and CDR2 SMNVEV (reference sequence). The CDR3 region is CASSRGNQPQHF. CDR3 DNA: TGTGCCAGCAGTAGGGGAAATCAGCCCCAGCATTTT.

This clone occurred once. The V gene is TRBV4-3, the J gene TRBJ2-2, with a tentative D call TRBD1 (6 bases). The germline CDR1 and CDR2 sequences are LGHNA and YSLEER. The V gene lost 1 base and the J gene lost 6 bases, with 9 bases spanning the gap. The CDR3 is 14 amino acids. CDR3 sequence reads: CASSQVRGPGELFF. Written as DNA, the CDR3 is TGCGCCAGCAGCCAAGTCAGGGGACCCGGGGAGCTGTTTTTT.

The DNA for the CDR3 is TGTGCCAGCAGCCGCAAGGGACAGGGGGCTTACGAGCAGTACTTC. Protein product: CASSRKGQGAYEQYF. The V and J genes are TRBV27 and TRBJ2-7; TRBD1 agrees at 12 bases. Germline CDR1 reads MNHEY; CDR2 reads SMNVEV (reference sequence). CDR3 length equals 15 residues. V trimming: 6 bases; J trimming: 4 bases; junction bases outside the gene matches: 7.

The V and J genes are TRBV12-2 and TRBJ2-7; no check of the table's D call, TRBD1, against the DNA was made. TRBV12-2 represents a pseudogene. The CDR3 spans 13 residues. CDR3 amino acids: CARRRQEFYEQYF. The CDR3 DNA is TGTGCAAGGCGCCGACAGGAGTTCTACGAGCAGTACTTC.